This T cell receptor beta chain was sequenced for a study of blood T cell repertoires in COVID-19. CDR3 length equals 12 residues. V was clipped by 10 bases and J by 0 bases, with 11 bases between them. Germline V gives CDR1 SGDLS, CDR2 YYNGEE. Method: immunoSEQ multiplex PCR; TCRdb's copy keeps in-frame clones and lacks some. The table includes about 670,000 clones, 90% detected once. V and J are TRBV9 and TRBJ2-7, with D tentatively TRBD2 (6 bases). The sequenced sample was peripheral blood. The source of this sequence is a woman aged 18-35 years with acute or convalescent COVID-19. The CDR3 DNA reads as TGTGCCTACCGGGGGACCTCCTACGAGCAGTACTTC. Protein sequence: CAYRGTSYEQYF.